The 27 T cell receptor beta chains reported below all come from one sample, sequenced in a study of cytomegalovirus exposure and HLA in healthy donors. This PCR relied on a set of 60 Vbeta primers and 13 Jbeta primers. Sequencing used immunoSEQ multiplex PCR; TCRdb keeps in-frame clones, though not all of them. The sample shows roughly 140,000 clones, around 84% of them seen only once. Input material: PBMCs. The receptors here all came from a middle-aged man in good health and CMV-seropositive.

This clone was found a few times. This CDR3 reads CASSSPGLNYEQYF. The CDR3 DNA reads as TGTGCCAGCAGTTCCCCGGGACTTAACTACGAGCAGTACTTC. V and J are TRBV6-5 and TRBJ2-7, with a possible D match to TRBD2 (6 bases). CDR1 is MNHEY, CDR2 SVGAGI, per germline. This CDR3 has 14 residues. Trimming left V 4 bases short and J 3 bases short, with 13 bases between.

This clone was counted only a few times. V is TRBV11-2 and J is TRBJ1-3; 7 bases agree with TRBD1. The germline V gene encodes CDR1 SGHAT and CDR2 FQNNGV. With 3 bases clipped from V and 3 bases from J, the junction kept 2 bases outside the gene matches. The CDR3 is 14 residues long. CDR3 in amino acids: CASSLTGSGNTIYF. CDR3 DNA: TGTGCCAGCAGCTTGACAGGGAGTGGAAACACCATATATTTT. The complete variable domain, with remaining parts taken from reference TRBV11-2 and TRBJ1-3, reads EAGVAQSPRYKIIEKRQSVAFWCNPISGHATLYWYQQILGQGPKLLIQFQNNGVVDDSQLPKDRFSAERLKGVDSTLKIQPAKLEDSAVYLCASSLTGSGNTIYFGEGSWLTVV.

V is TRBV7-8 and J is TRBJ1-4; no clear D. CDR1 and CDR2 from the germline V gene are SGHVS and FQNEAQ. The CDR3 is made up of 16 amino acids. V was cut by 0 bases and J by 7 bases, with 15 bases left in between. This CDR3 is CASSLAYLGIGEKLFF. The CDR3 DNA sequence: TGTGCCAGCAGCTTAGCGTACCTCGGTATTGGTGAAAAACTGTTTTTT.

The chain combines TRBV6-5 with TRBJ1-2; TRBD1 matches at 7 bases. The CDR3 loop spans 13 amino acids. CDR1 and CDR2 from the germline V gene are MNHEY and SVGAGI. Unmatched junction bases numbered 4, after V lost 5 bases and J lost 4 bases. Here the CDR3 reads CASSRDSVYGYTF. The CDR3 DNA reads as TGTGCCAGCAGTCGGGACAGTGTCTATGGCTACACCTTC.

This clone was found a few times. This chain links TRBV6-5 with TRBJ1-5; tentatively, D is TRBD1 (6 bases). Germline CDR1 reads MNHEY; CDR2 reads SVGAGI. V lost 0 bases to trimming and J lost 5 bases, with 8 bases between them. The CDR3 sequence is 14 residues long. As DNA, the CDR3 is TGTGCCAGCAGTTACTCGACAGGAGATCAGCCCCAGCATTTT. This translates into CASSYSTGDQPQHF.

V and J are TRBV5-1 and TRBJ2-5; 8 nucleotides match TRBD1. Germline V lookup: CDR1 SGHRS, CDR2 YFSETQ. The CDR3 sequence is 16 residues long. V dropped 4 bases and J dropped 2; count of bases not matched to a gene: 10. The CDR3 loop reads CASSLVPGQVQETQYF. DNA of the CDR3: TGCGCCAGCAGCCTAGTACCGGGACAGGTACAAGAGACCCAGTACTTC.

This clone occurred once. The chain has TRBV6-4 and TRBJ1-2, with D possibly being TRBD1 (5 bases). The CDR3 covers 15 residues. V dropped 4 bases and J dropped 6 bases, with 18 bases sitting between them. Looked up from germline, CDR1 is MRHNA and CDR2 is SNTAGT. Written as DNA, the CDR3 is TGTGCCAGCAGTGGGGTGGGCAGGACACCTCATGGCTACACCTTC. As protein: CASSGVGRTPHGYTF.

The chain links TRBV14 to TRBJ2-3; D not certain. The CDR3 sequence is 20 residues long. Looked up from germline, CDR1 is SGHDN and CDR2 is FVKESK. Trimming took 4 bases from V and 0 from J, leaving 26 bases between them. CDR3 region: CASSRKELTSLQISTDTQYF. DNA for the CDR3: TGTGCCAGCAGCCGGAAAGAACTAACATCCCTACAAATTAGCACAGATACGCAGTATTTT.

The CDR3 DNA is TGTGCCAGCAGTTCCGGGGGGCGCGAGGTTAATGAAAAACTGTTTTTT. Its protein product is CASSSGGREVNEKLFF. The V gene is TRBV27, the J gene TRBJ1-4; a possible D gene is TRBD1 (6 bases). Trimming shortened V by 4 bases and J by 4 bases, and 16 bases separated the two germline ends. The CDR3 spans 16 residues. Germline V lookup: CDR1 MNHEY, CDR2 SMNVEV (reference sequence).

The J gene is TRBJ1-5, the V gene TRBV7-9; D not certain. The CDR3 consists of 14 residues. From germline, CDR1 is SEHNR and CDR2 FQNEAQ (reference sequence). Trimming took off 1 base at V and 0 bases at J, with 4 bases between the two ends. The CDR3, as DNA: TGTGCCAGCAGCTTAGGTAATAGCAATCAGCCCCAGCATTTT. It specifies CASSLGNSNQPQHF.

The rearrangement joins TRBV5-8 to TRBJ1-1, with 9 bases that match TRBD1. Germline-derived CDR1 and CDR2 are SGHTS and YDEGEE. Trimming cost V 3 bases and J 0 bases; bases outside gene matches: 3. The CDR3 sequence is 15 residues long. CDR3: CASSSQGAMNTEAFF. The DNA for the CDR3 is TGTGCCAGCAGCTCACAGGGGGCAATGAACACTGAAGCTTTCTTT.

The V call is TRBV7-2, the J call TRBJ1-2, with a tentative D call TRBD1 (5 bases). The CDR3 is 15 amino acids. Trimming took 0 bases from V and 4 from J, leaving 12 bases between them. In germline, CDR1 is SGHTA, CDR2 FQGNSA. Here the CDR3 DNA reads TGTGCCAGCAGCTTAGCGGGGGGGGTGGCCTATGGCTACACCTTC. This gives the protein CASSLAGGVAYGYTF.

This chain uses TRBV28 with TRBJ2-5; the D gene is possibly TRBD2 (6 bases). This CDR3 region has 13 residues. The germline V gene has CDR1 MDHEN and CDR2 SYDVKM. Trimming stripped 7 bases from V and 1 base from J, with 10 bases between. The CDR3 protein is CASTVGGQETQYF. CDR3 coding DNA: TGTGCCAGCACCGTCGGGGGCCAAGAGACCCAGTACTTC. Using reference TRBV28 and TRBJ2-5 for the parts outside the CDR3, the full variable domain is DVKVTQSSRYLVKRTGEKVFLECVQDMDHENMFWYRQDPGLGLRLIYFSYDVKMKEKGDIPEGYSVSREKKERFSLILESASTNQTSMYLCASTVGGQETQYFGPGTRLLVL.

The V and J genes are TRBV30 and TRBJ1-5, with D perhaps TRBD1 (6 bases). This CDR3 region has 13 residues. V shed 5 bases and J shed 7 bases, with 15 bases lying between them. Germline V gene data show CDR1 as GTSNPN and CDR2 as SVGIG (reference sequence). The CDR3 spells CAWDVGQSQPQHF. The DNA of the CDR3 is TGTGCCTGGGATGTCGGACAGAGCCAGCCCCAGCATTTT.

The V and J genes are TRBV7-6 and TRBJ2-1; a possible D gene is TRBD2 (5 bases). The V gene's germline CDR1 is SGHVS and CDR2 FNYEAQ. V lost 1 base and J 8 bases, leaving 12 bases between the germline ends. The CDR3 is 14 residues long. This CDR3 reads CASSLGLALDEQFF. DNA of the CDR3: TGTGCCAGCAGCTTAGGGCTAGCACTCGATGAGCAGTTCTTC.

The chain is built from TRBV19 and TRBJ2-1, with a possible D match to TRBD1 (5 bases). CDR3 size: 14 residues. V lost 3 bases and J 6 bases, leaving 12 bases between the germline ends. The V gene's germline CDR1 is LNHDA and CDR2 SQIVND (reference sequence). Written as DNA, the CDR3 is TGTGCCAGTAGTATTGGACATATGGGCAATGAGCAGTTCTTC. It specifies CASSIGHMGNEQFF.

The chain has TRBV9 and TRBJ2-5; 12 positions agree with TRBD2. J gave up 9 bases and V 0 bases, and 9 bases lay outside the gene matches. The CDR3 sequence is 16 residues long. CDR1 and CDR2 from the germline V gene are SGDLS and YYNGEE. This chain's CDR3 is CASSVGLAGVQVPQYF. The CDR3 coding sequence is TGTGCCAGCAGCGTAGGACTAGCGGGAGTCCAAGTCCCCCAGTACTTC.

The DNA for the CDR3 is TGTGCCAGCAGTTTGGACTCCTACGAGCAGTACTTC. It encodes CASSLDSYEQYF. The V gene is TRBV28, the J gene TRBJ2-5; D gene uncertain. The J call may be in error: the DNA end matches TRBJ2-7 better. Germline loops: CDR1 MDHEN, CDR2 SYDVKM. The CDR3 spans 12 residues.

V gene TRBV30 combines with J gene TRBJ2-7; maybe TRBD1 (6 bases). The germline V gene encodes CDR1 GTSNPN and CDR2 SVGIG (reference sequence). Trimming removed 5 bases from V and 2 bases from J, with 13 bases in between. CDR3 length: 13 residues. CDR3 bases: TGTGCCTGGGCGGACAGTCCTACCTACGAGCAGTACTTC. Protein product: CAWADSPTYEQYF.

The chain couples TRBV7-7 to TRBJ2-1, with 8 bases identical to TRBD2. CDR1 is SSHAT and CDR2 is FNYEAQ in the germline V gene (reference sequence). This CDR3 spans 15 amino acids. The V and J ends lost 5 bases and 2 bases, in that order; junction bases with no gene match: 5. CDR3 residues: CASSASSGTYNEQFF. The CDR3 DNA is TGTGCCAGCAGCGCCAGTAGCGGGACCTACAATGAGCAGTTCTTC.

This clone occurred a few times. The chain joins TRBV28 to TRBJ1-2; 9 bases agree with TRBD1. V trimming: 3 bases; J trimming: 2 bases; junction bases outside the gene matches: 1. The CDR3 length is 14 residues. Germline V gene data show CDR1 as MDHEN and CDR2 as SYDVKM. The CDR3 DNA reads as TGTGCCAGCAGTTTGGGGACAGGGAACTATGGCTACACCTTC. Its protein product is CASSLGTGNYGYTF.

The V gene is TRBV5-8, the J gene TRBJ2-5; possible D gene TRBD1, 5 bases. The CDR3 sequence is 14 residues long. Germline CDR1 SGHTS, CDR2 YDEGEE. V lost 0 bases, J lost 7 bases, and 13 bases lay in between. CDR3 sequence reads: CASSLGGLPGTQYF. The CDR3 coding sequence is TGTGCCAGCAGCTTGGGGGGCCTACCCGGGACCCAGTACTTC.

The chain couples TRBV2 to TRBJ2-5; 10 bases map to TRBD2. The end of the DNA fits TRBJ2-7 better, so the J call may be wrong. This CDR3 is 16 amino acids long. CDR1 is SNHLY and CDR2 is FYNNEI in the germline V gene. The CDR3 nucleotides are TGTGCCAGCAGTGTGCCCGGACTAGCGGAGTCCTACGAGCAGTACTTC. It specifies CASSVPGLAESYEQYF.

This clone was seen more than once but under ten times. This chain uses TRBV6-5 with TRBJ1-6; TRBD1 agrees at 8 bases. The V gene's germline CDR1 is MNHEY and CDR2 SVGAGI. V lost 6 bases, J lost 11 bases, and 9 bases stayed unmatched. CDR3 size: 14 residues. In nucleotides, the CDR3 is TGTGCCAGCAGGCTGACAGGGGCTCTCGCACCCCTCCACTTT. It is translated as CASRLTGALAPLHF.

The J gene is TRBJ1-5, the V gene TRBV5-1; D may be TRBD1 (5 bases). This CDR3 has 14 residues. V lost 2 bases and J lost 5, with 11 bases in between. Germline assignment: CDR1 SGHRS and CDR2 YFSETQ. The CDR3 reads CASSFSGGDQPQHF. The CDR3 nucleotides read TGCGCCAGCAGCTTCAGCGGAGGGGATCAGCCCCAGCATTTT.

The J gene is TRBJ2-1, the V gene TRBV7-2, with D possibly being TRBD2 (6 bases). Trimming stripped 6 bases from V and 4 bases from J, with 22 bases between. Germline CDR1 and CDR2: SGHTA and FQGNSA. The CDR3 has 17 residues. The CDR3 region is CASSTTPWGGTYNEQFF. CDR3 coding DNA: TGTGCCAGCAGTACCACCCCTTGGGGCGGGACGTACAATGAGCAGTTCTTC.

The V and J genes are TRBV5-4 and TRBJ2-3, with D maybe TRBD2 (5 bases). Germline CDR1 and CDR2: SGHNT and YYREEE (reference sequence). The CDR3 sequence is 16 residues long. V gave up 7 bases and J gave up 1 base, with 19 bases separating them. CDR3 DNA: TGTGCCAGCTCCAGCGGAGGTGGTGATGGCACAGATACGCAGTATTTT. Translating it yields CASSSGGGDGTDTQYF.